A selection of T cell receptor beta chains follows, all from one sample in a study of T cells after yellow fever vaccination. MiXCR was run by TCRdb on the 5' RACE reads, yielding one entry per CDR3 protein. The sample lists some 350,000 distinct CDR3 sequences; 3% to 4.5% were seen once. Sample: PBMCs, taken 5 days after the yellow fever booster vaccination. The receptors were sampled from a man between 18 and 35 years old who received the YFV17D yellow fever vaccine. Both conserved end residues are part of each CDR3. Fields, in order: V gene, D gene, J gene, clone size, CDR3 DNA, CDR3 protein. D genes are given only for firm matches. Only part of the rows carry a size: once, few, many, or a class if the clone is expanded.

TRBV12-5	-	TRBJ2-3	-	TGTGCTAGCAAGGGCGGTGGAGGTGATACGCAGTATTTT	CASKGGGGDTQYF
TRBV5-4	TRBD1	TRBJ2-2	-	TGTGCCAGCAGCTTCAGACAGGGTCTGGACGGGGAGCTGTTTTTT	CASSFRQGLDGELFF
TRBV6-5	-	TRBJ1-1	-	TGTGCCAGCAGTTACTCTTACTCCACAAGAGGGAACACTGAAGCTTTCTTT	CASSYSYSTRGNTEAFF
TRBV7-2	-	TRBJ2-2	-	TGTGCCAGCAGCTTAGGAGTTTCCACCGGGGAGCTGTTTTTT	CASSLGVSTGELFF
TRBV4-1	TRBD2	TRBJ2-3	few	TGCGCCAGCAGCCAAGACCCGCTAGCGGGGGGGACCACAGATACGCAGTATTTT	CASSQDPLAGGTTDTQYF
TRBV7-6	-	TRBJ2-7	many	TGTGCCAGCAGCTTAGACAGGCTTTCTACCTACGAGCAGTACTTC	CASSLDRLSTYEQYF
TRBV7-2	TRBD1	TRBJ1-5	few	TGTGCCAGCAGCTTAAAGGGGACAGGGGACAATCAGCCCCAGCATTTT	CASSLKGTGDNQPQHF
TRBV5-1	TRBD2	TRBJ2-1	few	TGCGCCAGCAGCTTGATTGGAGCGGGGGGACACAATGAGCAGTTCTTC	CASSLIGAGGHNEQFF
TRBV7-9	TRBD1	TRBJ2-1	many	TGTGCCAGCAGCTTAGGCCGGACAGGGGGAGTCAATGAGCAGTTCTTC	CASSLGRTGGVNEQFF
TRBV10-1	-	TRBJ2-1	many	TGCGCCAGCAGTGAGTCGAGTTCGGTGGATGAGCAGTTCTTC	CASSESSSVDEQFF
TRBV28	-	TRBJ2-2	few	TGTGCCAGCACCCTTGGACAGTTTGCCGGGGAGCTGTTTTTT	CASTLGQFAGELFF
TRBV20-1	-	TRBJ2-5	few	TGCAGTGCCTGGGACCGAGAGACCCAGTACTTC	CSAWDRETQYF
TRBV15	-	TRBJ2-5	many	TGTGCCACCAGCAGTTTAGGGGGGGAGACCCAGTACTTC	CATSSLGGETQYF
TRBV7-2	-	TRBJ1-2	many	TGTGCCAGCAGCAAGAACTATGGCTACACCTTC	CASSKNYGYTF
TRBV4-1	-	TRBJ1-2	-	TGCGCCAGCAGCCAAGGCTCAACAGGGACGCTCTTTGGGGGCTACACCTTC	CASSQGSTGTLFGGYTF
TRBV28	-	TRBJ1-5	few	TGTGCCAGCAGTTTAAACAGGGTGGTGAATCAGCCCCAGCATTTT	CASSLNRVVNQPQHF
TRBV9	TRBD1	TRBJ1-3	few	TGTGCCAGCAGCGTAGGGGACAGAAGCTCTGGAAACACCATATATTTT	CASSVGDRSSGNTIYF
TRBV7-6	TRBD2	TRBJ2-7	few	TGTGCCAGCAGCCCCAAAGAGGGACTAGCTCTCTTTGGCGAGCAGTACTTC	CASSPKEGLALFGEQYF
TRBV6-6	-	TRBJ2-2	few	TGTGCCAGCAGTTACACACCCGACACCGGGGAGCTGTTTTTT	CASSYTPDTGELFF
TRBV24-1	-	TRBJ2-5	-	TGTGCCACCAGCCTCCAGGGGGGGACCCAGTACTTC	CATSLQGGTQYF
TRBV12-3/TRBV12-4	-	TRBJ2-4	few	TGTGCCAGCAAACAACAGGGTTTAGCCAAAAACATTCAGTACTTC	CASKQQGLAKNIQYF
TRBV2	-	TRBJ2-3	many	TGTGCCAGCATCGATTGGGACAAACAAAGCACAGATACGCAGTATTTT	CASIDWDKQSTDTQYF
TRBV20-1	TRBD2	TRBJ2-7	-	TGCAGTGCGCGAAAGGGACTAGTAAACGAGCAGTACTTC	CSARKGLVNEQYF
TRBV4-3	-	TRBJ2-1	-	TGCGCCAGCAGCCAAGATCCCTCGTACAATGAGCAGTTCTTC	CASSQDPSYNEQFF
TRBV4-2	-	TRBJ1-4	few	TGTGCCAGCAGCCCGGCGGGGGGGGCTACTAATGAAAAACTGTTTTTT	CASSPAGGATNEKLFF
TRBV6-5	-	TRBJ1-3	-	TGTGCCAGCAGCCTACAGGGTCACTCTGGAAACACCATATATTTT	CASSLQGHSGNTIYF
TRBV27	TRBD1	TRBJ1-6	-	TGTGCCAGCAGTTTCCCGGGACAGACTTCACCCCTCCACTTT	CASSFPGQTSPLHF
TRBV6-5	TRBD2	TRBJ2-5	many	TGTGCCAGCAGGACTAGCGGGGGGTCTGAGACCCAGTACTTC	CASRTSGGSETQYF
TRBV9	TRBD1	TRBJ1-4	few	TGTGCCAGCAGCGTAGAGTGGACAGGGAGAGGGAATGAAAAACTGTTTTTT	CASSVEWTGRGNEKLFF
TRBV12-3/TRBV12-4	-	TRBJ1-2	many	TGTGCCAGCAGCCCCCCAGGGAGGGTCTATGGCTACACCTTC	CASSPPGRVYGYTF
TRBV5-6	-	TRBJ1-2	few	TGTGCCAGCAGCTTCCGGCGTCATATCCTCTCCTATGGCTACACCTTC	CASSFRRHILSYGYTF
TRBV7-3	-	TRBJ2-1	-	TGTGCCAGCAGCATCGGAAACAATGAGCAGTTCTTC	CASSIGNNEQFF
TRBV30	-	TRBJ2-5	-	TGTGCCCGGAGGGGGAACCAAGAGACCCAGTACTTC	CARRGNQETQYF
TRBV9	-	TRBJ2-1	-	TGTGCCAGCAGCGTCCCGGGGGCCTACAATGAGCAGTTCTTC	CASSVPGAYNEQFF
TRBV4-1	-	TRBJ1-6	many	TGCGCCAGCAGCCGCCAACCAGGGAGGGCGATTTCACCCCTCCACTTT	CASSRQPGRAISPLHF
TRBV20-1	TRBD2	TRBJ2-5	few	TGCAGTGCGCCCACACTCCTAGCGGGGGGGCCGGGCGGCTTCGAGACCCAGTACTTC	CSAPTLLAGGPGGFETQYF
TRBV6-6	TRBD2	TRBJ2-7	many	TGTGCCAGCAGTGCCCTGACTAGCGGGGGGGCCCCCTACGAGCAGTACTTC	CASSALTSGGAPYEQYF
TRBV12-3/TRBV12-4	-	TRBJ2-7	many	TGTGCCAGCACAGGCAGAAGGGGCGCCTACGAGCAGTACTTC	CASTGRRGAYEQYF
TRBV4-3	-	TRBJ1-1	few	TGCGCCAGCAGCCAAGCAGGGCAGAACACTGAAGCTTTCTTT	CASSQAGQNTEAFF
TRBV18	-	TRBJ1-5	many	TGTGCCAGCCGGACTGACAATCAGCCCCAGCATTTT	CASRTDNQPQHF
TRBV6-5	-	TRBJ1-6	-	TGTGCCAGCAGTTACCGTATTCATAATTCACCCCTCCACTTT	CASSYRIHNSPLHF
TRBV15	TRBD2	TRBJ2-5	few	TGTGCCACCAGCAGAGTTACTAGCGGGGGTGAGGAGACCCAGTACTTC	CATSRVTSGGEETQYF
TRBV15	-	TRBJ2-3	few	TGTGCCACCAGCAGAGATCAGGTAGATACGCAGTATTTT	CATSRDQVDTQYF
TRBV4-3	-	TRBJ2-7	few	TGCGCCAGCAGCCATGAAACAGGGTTCTCCTACGAGCAGTACTTC	CASSHETGFSYEQYF
TRBV7-2	TRBD2	TRBJ2-3	few	TGTGCCAGCAGTCGAACTAGCGTCACAGATACGCAGTATTTT	CASSRTSVTDTQYF
TRBV10-3	-	TRBJ2-2	-	TGTGCCATCAGCGACGCGTCCTCCAACACCGGGGAGCTGTTTTTT	CAISDASSNTGELFF
TRBV7-9	-	TRBJ1-2	-	TGTGCCAGCAGCCGGGATCAAACCTATGGCTACACCTTC	CASSRDQTYGYTF
TRBV4-1	-	TRBJ2-3	few	TGCGCCAGCAGCCAAGGGCCAGCAAGGGGCCCCACAGATACGCAGTATTTT	CASSQGPARGPTDTQYF
TRBV3-1	-	TRBJ1-5	many	TGTGCCAGCAGCCAAGAGGGGGTCAATCAGCCCCAGCATTTT	CASSQEGVNQPQHF
TRBV10-2	-	TRBJ2-7	-	TGCGCCAGCAGTGAGTTGGACTCAAAGTACGAGCAGTACTTC	CASSELDSKYEQYF
TRBV5-6	-	TRBJ2-4	few	TGTGCCAGCAGCTTGGACCCCAGGGCCAAAAACATTCAGTACTTC	CASSLDPRAKNIQYF